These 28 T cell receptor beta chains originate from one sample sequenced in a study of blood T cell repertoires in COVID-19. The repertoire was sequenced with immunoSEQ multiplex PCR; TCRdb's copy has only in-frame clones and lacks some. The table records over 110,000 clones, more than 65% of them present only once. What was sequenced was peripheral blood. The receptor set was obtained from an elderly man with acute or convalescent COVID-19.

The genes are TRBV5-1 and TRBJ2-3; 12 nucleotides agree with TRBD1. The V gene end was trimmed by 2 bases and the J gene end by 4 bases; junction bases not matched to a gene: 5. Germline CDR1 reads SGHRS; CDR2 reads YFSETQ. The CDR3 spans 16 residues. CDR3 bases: TGCGCCAGCAGCTTAGGGACAGGGGGCATCGCAGATACGCAGTATTTT. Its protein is CASSLGTGGIADTQYF.

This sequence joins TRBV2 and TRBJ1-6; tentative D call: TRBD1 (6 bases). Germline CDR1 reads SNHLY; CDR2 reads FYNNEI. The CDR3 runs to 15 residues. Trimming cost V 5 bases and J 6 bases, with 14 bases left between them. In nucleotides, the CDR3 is TGTGCCAGCAGTCTGACAGGAGTTGTTAATTCACCCCTCCACTTT. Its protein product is CASSLTGVVNSPLHF.

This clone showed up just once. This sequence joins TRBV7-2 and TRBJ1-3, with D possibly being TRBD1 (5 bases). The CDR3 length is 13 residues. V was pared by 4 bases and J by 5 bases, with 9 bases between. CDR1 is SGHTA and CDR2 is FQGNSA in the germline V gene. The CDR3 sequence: CASSSDTRNTIYF. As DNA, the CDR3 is TGTGCCAGCAGCTCGGACACCCGAAACACCATATATTTT.

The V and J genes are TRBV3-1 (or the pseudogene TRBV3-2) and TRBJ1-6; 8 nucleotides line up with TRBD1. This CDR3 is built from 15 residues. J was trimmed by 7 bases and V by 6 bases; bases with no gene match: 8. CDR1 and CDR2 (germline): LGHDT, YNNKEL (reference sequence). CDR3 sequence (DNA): TGTGCCAGCAGGGCGAACAGGGGGGAGAATTCACCCCTCCACTTT. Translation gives CASRANRGENSPLHF.

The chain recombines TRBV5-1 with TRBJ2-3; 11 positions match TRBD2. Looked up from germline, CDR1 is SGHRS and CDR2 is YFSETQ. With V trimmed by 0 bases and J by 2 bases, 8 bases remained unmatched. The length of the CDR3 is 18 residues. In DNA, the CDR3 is TGCGCCAGCAGCTTGGAGGCTAGCGGGGGGCGAACCACAGATACGCAGTATTTT. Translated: CASSLEASGGRTTDTQYF.

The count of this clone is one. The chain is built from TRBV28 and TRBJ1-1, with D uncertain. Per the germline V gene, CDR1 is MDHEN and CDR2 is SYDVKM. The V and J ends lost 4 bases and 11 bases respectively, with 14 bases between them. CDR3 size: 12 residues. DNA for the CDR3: TGTGCCAGCAGTTCACCATCTAGAGGGGCTTTCTTT. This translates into CASSSPSRGAFF.

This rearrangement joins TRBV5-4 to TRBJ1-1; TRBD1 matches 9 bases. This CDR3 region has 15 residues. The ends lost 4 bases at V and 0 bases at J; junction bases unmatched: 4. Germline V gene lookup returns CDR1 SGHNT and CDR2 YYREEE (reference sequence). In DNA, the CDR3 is TGTGCCAGCAGCCAGGGACAGGGCCTGAACACTGAAGCTTTCTTT. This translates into CASSQGQGLNTEAFF.

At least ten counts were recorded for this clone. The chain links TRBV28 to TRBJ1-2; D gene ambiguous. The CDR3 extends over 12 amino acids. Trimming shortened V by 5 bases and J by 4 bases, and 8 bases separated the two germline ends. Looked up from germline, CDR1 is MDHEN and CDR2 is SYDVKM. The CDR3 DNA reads TGTGCCAGCAGTCGAGAGTTCTATGGCTACACCTTC. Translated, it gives CASSREFYGYTF.

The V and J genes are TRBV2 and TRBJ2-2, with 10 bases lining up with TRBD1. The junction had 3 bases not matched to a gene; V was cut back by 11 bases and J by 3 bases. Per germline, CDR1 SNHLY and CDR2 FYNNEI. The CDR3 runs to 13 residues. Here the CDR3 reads CAGGQGYTGELFF. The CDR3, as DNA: TGTGCCGGGGGACAGGGGTACACCGGGGAGCTGTTTTTT.

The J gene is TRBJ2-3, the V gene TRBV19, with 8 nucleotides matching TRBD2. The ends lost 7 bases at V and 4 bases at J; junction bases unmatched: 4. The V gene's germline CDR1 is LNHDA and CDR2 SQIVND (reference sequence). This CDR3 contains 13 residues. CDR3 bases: TGTGCCAGTATCGCGGGGGGCGCAGATACGCAGTATTTT. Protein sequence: CASIAGGADTQYF.

This CDR3 reads CASSSPSQGNTQYF. The CDR3 bases are TGTGCCAGCAGCTCCCCCTCACAGGGTAATACGCAGTATTTT. The genes are TRBV6-6 and TRBJ2-3, with D perhaps matching TRBD1 (6 bases). Trimming pared 6 bases from V and 7 bases from J, leaving 17 bases between. The CDR3 runs to 14 residues. Germline CDR1 reads MNHNY; CDR2 reads SVGAGI (reference sequence).

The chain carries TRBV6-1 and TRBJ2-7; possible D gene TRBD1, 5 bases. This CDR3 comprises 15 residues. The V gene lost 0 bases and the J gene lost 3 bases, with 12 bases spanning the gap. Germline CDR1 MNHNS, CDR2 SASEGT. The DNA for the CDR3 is TGTGCCAGCAGTGAAGCCATCCAGGGTCTCTACGAGCAGTACTTC. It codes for CASSEAIQGLYEQYF.

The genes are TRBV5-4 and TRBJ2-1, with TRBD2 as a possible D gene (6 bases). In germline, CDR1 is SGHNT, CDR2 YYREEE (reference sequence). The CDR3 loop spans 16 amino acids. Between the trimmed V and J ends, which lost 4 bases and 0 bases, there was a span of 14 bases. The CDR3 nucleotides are TGTGCCAGCAGCCAGAGCCTAGCGAGCTCCTACAATGAGCAGTTCTTC. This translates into CASSQSLASSYNEQFF.

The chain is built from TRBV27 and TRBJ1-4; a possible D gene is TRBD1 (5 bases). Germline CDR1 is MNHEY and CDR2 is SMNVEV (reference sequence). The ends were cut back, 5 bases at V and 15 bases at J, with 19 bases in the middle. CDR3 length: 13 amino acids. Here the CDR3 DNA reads TGTGCCAGCAGTGCGGGACGGACGGAAAATATGTTTTTT. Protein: CASSAGRTENMFF.

For the CDR3, the DNA is TGTGCCAGCAGTGTTTCGCCGACAGGGGGCGCTTATTCACCCCTCCACTTT. Encoded protein: CASSVSPTGGAYSPLHF. This chain connects TRBV2 to TRBJ1-6, with 10 bases aligning to TRBD1. CDR1 SNHLY and CDR2 FYNNEI come from the germline V gene. This CDR3 contains 17 residues. J lost 8 bases, V lost 4 bases, and 11 bases had no gene match. Full variable domain (rest looked up from reference TRBV2 and TRBJ1-6): EPEVTQTPSHQVTQMGQEVILRCVPISNHLYFYWYRQILGQKVEFLVSFYNNEISEKSEIFDDQFSVERPDGSNFTLKIRSTKLEDSAMYFCASSVSPTGGAYSPLHFGNGTRLTVT.

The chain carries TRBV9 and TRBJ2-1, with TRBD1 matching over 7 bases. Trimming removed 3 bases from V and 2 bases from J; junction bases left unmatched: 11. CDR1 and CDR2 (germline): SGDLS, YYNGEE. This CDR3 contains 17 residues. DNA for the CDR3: TGTGCCAGCAGCGGCATGCCAGGGGGTCGCACCTACAATGAGCAGTTCTTC. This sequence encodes CASSGMPGGRTYNEQFF.

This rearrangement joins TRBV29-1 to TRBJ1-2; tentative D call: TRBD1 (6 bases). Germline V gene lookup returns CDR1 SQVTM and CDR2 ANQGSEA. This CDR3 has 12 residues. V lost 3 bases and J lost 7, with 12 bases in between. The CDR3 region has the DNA TGCAGCGTTGAGCGGGGGCGGGGTGGCTACACCTTC. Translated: CSVERGRGGYTF.

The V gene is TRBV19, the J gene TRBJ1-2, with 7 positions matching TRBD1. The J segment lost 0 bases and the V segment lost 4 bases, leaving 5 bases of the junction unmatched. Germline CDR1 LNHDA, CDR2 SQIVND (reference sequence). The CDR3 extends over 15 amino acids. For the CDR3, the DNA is TGTGCCAGTAGTAAGGACAGGCCAGCTAACTATGGCTACACCTTC. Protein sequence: CASSKDRPANYGYTF.

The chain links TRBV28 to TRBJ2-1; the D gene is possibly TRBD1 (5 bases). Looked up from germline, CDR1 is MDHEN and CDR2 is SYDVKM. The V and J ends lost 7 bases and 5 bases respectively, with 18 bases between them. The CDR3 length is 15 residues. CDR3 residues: CASTPDSVRHNEQFF. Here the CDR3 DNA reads TGTGCCAGCACACCTGACAGCGTCCGCCACAATGAGCAGTTCTTC.

CDR3 bases: TGTGCCAGCAGCCAAGCAGTAGGGGTCACCGGGGAGCTGTTTTTT. Protein sequence: CASSQAVGVTGELFF. This chain joins TRBV3-1 (or the pseudogene TRBV3-2) and TRBJ2-2; D may be TRBD1 (5 bases). V dropped 1 base and J dropped 4 bases, with 10 bases sitting between them. Germline CDR1 and CDR2: LGHDT and YNNKEL (reference sequence). The CDR3 is 15 residues long.

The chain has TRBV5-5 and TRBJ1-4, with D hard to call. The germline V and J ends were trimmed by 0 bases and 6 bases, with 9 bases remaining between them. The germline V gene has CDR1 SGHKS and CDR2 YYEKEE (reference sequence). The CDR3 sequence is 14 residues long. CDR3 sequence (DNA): TGTGCCAGCAGCTTGGAACCGAGGGATGAAAAACTGTTTTTT. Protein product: CASSLEPRDEKLFF.

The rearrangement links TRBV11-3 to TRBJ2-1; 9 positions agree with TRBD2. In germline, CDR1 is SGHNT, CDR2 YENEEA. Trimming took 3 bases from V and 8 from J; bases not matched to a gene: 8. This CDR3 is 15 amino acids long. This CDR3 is CASSFGGGASDEQFF. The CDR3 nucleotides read TGTGCCAGCAGCTTCGGCGGGGGGGCGAGTGATGAGCAGTTCTTC.

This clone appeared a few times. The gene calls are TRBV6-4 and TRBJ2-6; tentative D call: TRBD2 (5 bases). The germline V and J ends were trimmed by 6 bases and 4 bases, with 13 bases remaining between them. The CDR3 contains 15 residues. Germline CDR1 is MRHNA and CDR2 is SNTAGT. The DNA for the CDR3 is TGTGCCAGCAGCCCCAGCGGCGACGGGGCCAACGTCCTGACTTTC. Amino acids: CASSPSGDGANVLTF.

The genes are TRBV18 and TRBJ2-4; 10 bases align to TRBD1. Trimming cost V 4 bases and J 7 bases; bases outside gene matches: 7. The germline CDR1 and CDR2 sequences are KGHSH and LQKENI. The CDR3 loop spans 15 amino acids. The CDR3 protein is CASSQAGTGVNIQYF. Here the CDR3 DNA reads TGTGCCAGCTCACAAGCCGGGACAGGGGTGAACATTCAGTACTTC.

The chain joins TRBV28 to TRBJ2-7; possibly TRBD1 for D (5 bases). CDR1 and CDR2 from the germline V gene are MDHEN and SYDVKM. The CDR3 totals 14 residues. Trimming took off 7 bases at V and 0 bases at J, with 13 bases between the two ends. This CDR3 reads CASTFDRSSYEQYF. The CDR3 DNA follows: TGTGCCAGCACCTTCGACAGAAGCTCCTACGAGCAGTACTTC.

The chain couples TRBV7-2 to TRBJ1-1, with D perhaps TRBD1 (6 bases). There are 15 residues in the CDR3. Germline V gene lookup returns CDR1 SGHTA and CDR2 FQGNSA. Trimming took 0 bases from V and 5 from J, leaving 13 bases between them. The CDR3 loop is CASSLAKGQLTEAFF. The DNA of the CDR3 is TGTGCCAGCAGCTTAGCCAAGGGACAACTTACTGAAGCTTTCTTT.

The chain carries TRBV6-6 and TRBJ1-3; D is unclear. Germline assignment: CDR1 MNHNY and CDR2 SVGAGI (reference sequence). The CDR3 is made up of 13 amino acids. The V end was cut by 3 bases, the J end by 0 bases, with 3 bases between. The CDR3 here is CASSYNSGNTIYF. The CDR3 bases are TGTGCCAGCAGTTATAACTCTGGAAACACCATATATTTT.

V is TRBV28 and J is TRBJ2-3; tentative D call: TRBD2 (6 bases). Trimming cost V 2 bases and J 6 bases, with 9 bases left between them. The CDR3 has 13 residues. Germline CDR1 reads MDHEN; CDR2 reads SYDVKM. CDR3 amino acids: CASSLIGRDTQYF. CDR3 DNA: TGTGCCAGCAGTTTAATTGGGAGGGATACGCAGTATTTT. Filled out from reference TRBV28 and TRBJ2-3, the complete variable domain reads DVKVTQSSRYLVKRTGEKVFLECVQDMDHENMFWYRQDPGLGLRLIYFSYDVKMKEKGDIPEGYSVSREKKERFSLILESASTNQTSMYLCASSLIGRDTQYFGPGTRLTVL.